This T cell receptor beta chain stems from a study of radiotherapy plus CTLA-4 blockade in lung cancer. This clone was observed a few times. The germline CDR1 and CDR2 sequences are SGHNT and YYREEE (reference sequence). V lost 3 bases and J lost 0; bases outside the gene matches: 5. The CDR3 is made up of 16 amino acids. Assay: immunoSEQ multiplex PCR; the TCRdb copy retains only in-frame clones and omits some. Of about 97,000 clones detected, roughly 79% appear once; the ten largest clones hold about 3%. The receptor was isolated from a human donor with non-small cell lung cancer who had a partial response to radiotherapy plus ipilimumab. Some clones in this sample may be carry-over from other donors' samples. This sample comprised peripheral blood, obtained from a patient treated with radiotherapy plus ipilimumab. The chain links TRBV5-4 to TRBJ1-1; 10 nucleotides match TRBD1. CDR3 sequence: CASSSTGGAVNTEAFF. The CDR3 nucleotides are TGTGCCAGCAGCTCGACAGGGGGCGCGGTGAACACTGAAGCTTTCTTT.